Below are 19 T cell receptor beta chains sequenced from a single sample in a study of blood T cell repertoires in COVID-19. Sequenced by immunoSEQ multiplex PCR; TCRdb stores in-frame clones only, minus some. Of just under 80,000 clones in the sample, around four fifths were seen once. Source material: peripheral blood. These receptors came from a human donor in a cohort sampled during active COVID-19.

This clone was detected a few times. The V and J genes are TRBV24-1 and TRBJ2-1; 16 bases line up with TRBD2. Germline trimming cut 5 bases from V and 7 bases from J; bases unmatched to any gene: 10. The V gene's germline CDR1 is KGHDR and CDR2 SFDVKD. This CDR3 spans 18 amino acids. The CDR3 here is CATSVTGGTSGRENEQFF. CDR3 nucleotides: TGTGCCACCAGTGTGACAGGAGGGACTAGCGGGAGGGAGAATGAGCAGTTCTTC.

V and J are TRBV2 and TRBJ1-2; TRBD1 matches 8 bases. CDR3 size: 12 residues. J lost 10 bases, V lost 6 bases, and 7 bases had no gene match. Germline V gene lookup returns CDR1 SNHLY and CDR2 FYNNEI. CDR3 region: CASRDREEHYTF. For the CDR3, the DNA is TGTGCCAGCAGGGACAGGGAGGAGCACTACACCTTC. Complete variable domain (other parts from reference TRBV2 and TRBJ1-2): EPEVTQTPSHQVTQMGQEVILRCVPISNHLYFYWYRQILGQKVEFLVSFYNNEISEKSEIFDDQFSVERPDGSNFTLKIRSTKLEDSAMYFCASRDREEHYTFGSGTRLTVV.

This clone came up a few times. This chain's CDR3 is CASSQDIGAEQETQYF. The CDR3 region has the DNA TGTGCCAGCAGCCAAGATATAGGGGCAGAGCAAGAGACCCAGTACTTC. V is TRBV3-1 (or the pseudogene TRBV3-2) and J is TRBJ2-5, with D maybe TRBD1 (5 bases). The V end lost 0 bases, the J end lost 2 bases, and 13 bases lay between the germline ends. CDR1 is LGHDT, CDR2 YNNKEL, per germline (reference sequence). The CDR3 runs 16 residues.

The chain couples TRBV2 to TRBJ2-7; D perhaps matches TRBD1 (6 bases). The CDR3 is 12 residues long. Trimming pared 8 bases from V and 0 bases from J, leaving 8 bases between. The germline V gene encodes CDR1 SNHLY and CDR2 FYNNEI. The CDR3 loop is CASGGFSYEQYF. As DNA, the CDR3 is TGTGCCAGCGGGGGCTTCTCCTACGAGCAGTACTTC.

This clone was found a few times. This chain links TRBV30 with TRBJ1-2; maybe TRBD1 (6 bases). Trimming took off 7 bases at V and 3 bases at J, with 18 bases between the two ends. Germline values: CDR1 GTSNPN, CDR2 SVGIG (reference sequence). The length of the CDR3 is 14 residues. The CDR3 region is CAYSGTPSDYGYTF. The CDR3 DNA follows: TGTGCCTACTCCGGGACACCTTCAGACTATGGCTACACCTTC.

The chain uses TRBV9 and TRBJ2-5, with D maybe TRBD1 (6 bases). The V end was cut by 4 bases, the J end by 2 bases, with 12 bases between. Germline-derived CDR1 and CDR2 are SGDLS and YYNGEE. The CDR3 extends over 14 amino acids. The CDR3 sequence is CASSPPGTQETQYF. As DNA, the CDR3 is TGTGCCAGCAGCCCTCCGGGGACACAAGAGACCCAGTACTTC.

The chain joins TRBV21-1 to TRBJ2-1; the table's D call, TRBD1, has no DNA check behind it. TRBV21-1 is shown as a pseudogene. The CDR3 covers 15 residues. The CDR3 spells CASSNPQGSYNEQFF. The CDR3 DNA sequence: TGTGCCAGCAGCAACCCCCAGGGCTCCTACAATGAGCAGTTCTTC.

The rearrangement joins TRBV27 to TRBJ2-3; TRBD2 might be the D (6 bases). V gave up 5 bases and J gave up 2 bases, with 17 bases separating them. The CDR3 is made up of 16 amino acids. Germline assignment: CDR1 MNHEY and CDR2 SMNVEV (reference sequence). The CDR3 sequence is CASSDLAALDTDTQYF. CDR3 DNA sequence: TGTGCCAGCAGTGACTTAGCGGCCCTGGACACAGATACGCAGTATTTT.

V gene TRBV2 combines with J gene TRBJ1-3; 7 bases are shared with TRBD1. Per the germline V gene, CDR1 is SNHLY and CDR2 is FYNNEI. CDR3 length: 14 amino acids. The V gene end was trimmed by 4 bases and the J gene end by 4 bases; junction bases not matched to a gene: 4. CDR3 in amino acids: CASSGPDRGNTIYF. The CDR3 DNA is TGTGCCAGCAGTGGGCCGGACAGGGGAAACACCATATATTTT. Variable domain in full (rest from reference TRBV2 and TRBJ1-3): EPEVTQTPSHQVTQMGQEVILRCVPISNHLYFYWYRQILGQKVEFLVSFYNNEISEKSEIFDDQFSVERPDGSNFTLKIRSTKLEDSAMYFCASSGPDRGNTIYFGEGSWLTVV.

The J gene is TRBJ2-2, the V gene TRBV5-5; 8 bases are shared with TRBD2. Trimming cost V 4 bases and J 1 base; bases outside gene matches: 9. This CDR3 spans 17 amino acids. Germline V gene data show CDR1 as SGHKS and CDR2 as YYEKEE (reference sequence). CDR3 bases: TGTGCCAGCAGCCGCACAGGGACTAGTGTGAACACCGGGGAGCTGTTTTTT. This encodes CASSRTGTSVNTGELFF.

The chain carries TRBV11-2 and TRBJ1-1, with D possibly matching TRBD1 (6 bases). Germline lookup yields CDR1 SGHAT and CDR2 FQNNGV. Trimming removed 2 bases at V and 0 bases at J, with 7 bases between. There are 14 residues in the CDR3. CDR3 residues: CASSLRGMNTEAFF. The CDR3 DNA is TGTGCCAGCAGCTTAAGGGGGATGAACACTGAAGCTTTCTTT.

CDR3 in amino acids: CATSGTDNTEAFF. In DNA form, the CDR3 reads TGTGCCACCAGCGGGACAGATAACACTGAAGCTTTCTTT. The chain links TRBV2 to TRBJ1-1; 7 bases are shared with TRBD1. CDR1 SNHLY and CDR2 FYNNEI come from the germline V gene. CDR3 length equals 13 residues. V dropped 10 bases and J dropped 2; count of bases not matched to a gene: 7.

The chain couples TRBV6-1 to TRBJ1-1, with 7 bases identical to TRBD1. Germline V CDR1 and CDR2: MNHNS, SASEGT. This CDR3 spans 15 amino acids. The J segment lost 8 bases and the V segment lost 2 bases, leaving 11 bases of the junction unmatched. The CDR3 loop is CASSEFFGTAREAFF. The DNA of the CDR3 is TGTGCCAGCAGTGAATTTTTCGGGACAGCTAGAGAAGCTTTCTTT.

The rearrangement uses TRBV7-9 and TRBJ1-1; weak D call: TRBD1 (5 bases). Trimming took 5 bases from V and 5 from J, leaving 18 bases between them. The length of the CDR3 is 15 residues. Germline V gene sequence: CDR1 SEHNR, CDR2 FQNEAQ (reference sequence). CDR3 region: CASSPPTRGRTEAFF. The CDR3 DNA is TGTGCCAGCAGCCCGCCTACAAGGGGTCGGACTGAAGCTTTCTTT.

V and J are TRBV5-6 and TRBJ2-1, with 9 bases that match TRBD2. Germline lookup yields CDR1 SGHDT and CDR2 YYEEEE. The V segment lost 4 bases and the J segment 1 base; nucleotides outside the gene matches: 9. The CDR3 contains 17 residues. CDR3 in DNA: TGTGCCAGCAGCCCCACGTTGAGCGGGGGGTCCTACAATGAGCAGTTCTTC. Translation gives CASSPTLSGGSYNEQFF.

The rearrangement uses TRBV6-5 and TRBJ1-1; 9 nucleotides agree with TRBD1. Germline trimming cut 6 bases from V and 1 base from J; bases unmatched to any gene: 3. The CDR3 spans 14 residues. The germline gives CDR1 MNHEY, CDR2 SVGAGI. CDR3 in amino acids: CASSTGGWNTEAFF. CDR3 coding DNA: TGTGCCAGCAGCACAGGGGGCTGGAACACTGAAGCTTTCTTT.

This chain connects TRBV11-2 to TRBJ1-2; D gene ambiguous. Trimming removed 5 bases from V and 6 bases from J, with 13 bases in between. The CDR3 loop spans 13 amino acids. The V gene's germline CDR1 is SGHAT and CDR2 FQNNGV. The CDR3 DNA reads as TGTGCCAGCAGCCGGACGGAGGCGGATGGCTACACCTTC. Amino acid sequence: CASSRTEADGYTF.

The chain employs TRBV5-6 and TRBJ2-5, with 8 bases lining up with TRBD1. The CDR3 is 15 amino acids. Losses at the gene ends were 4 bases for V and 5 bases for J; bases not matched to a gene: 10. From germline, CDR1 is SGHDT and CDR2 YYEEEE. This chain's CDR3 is CASSILTGGGETQYF. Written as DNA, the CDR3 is TGTGCCAGCAGCATCCTAACAGGGGGTGGTGAGACCCAGTACTTC.

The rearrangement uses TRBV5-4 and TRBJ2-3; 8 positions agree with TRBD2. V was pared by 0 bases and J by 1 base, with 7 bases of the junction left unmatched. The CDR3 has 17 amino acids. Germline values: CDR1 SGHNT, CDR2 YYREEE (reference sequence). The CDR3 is CASSLVASGRRTDTQYF. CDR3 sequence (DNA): TGTGCCAGCAGCTTGGTGGCTAGCGGGCGTCGCACAGATACGCAGTATTTT.